This TCR beta chain comes out of a study of blood T cell repertoires in COVID-19. The CDR3 has 15 residues. Trimming left V 4 bases short and J 4 bases short, with 16 bases between. Germline CDR1 MDHEN, CDR2 SYDVKM. This clone was detected only a few times. Assay used: immunoSEQ multiplex PCR; TCRdb lists only in-frame clones, some missing. The sample records about 63,000 clones, roughly 80% being singletons. Sequencing was done on a sample of PBMCs or T cells enriched from blood (not recorded which). This clonotype originated in a woman in her 40s with acute COVID-19. This sequence joins TRBV28 and TRBJ1-2; no firm D call. The CDR3 bases are TGTGCCAGCAGTTCATCTAGCCGGGGAGTCTATGGCTACACCTTC. Translation: CASSSSSRGVYGYTF.